Below are 21 T cell receptor beta chains sequenced from a single sample in a study of cytomegalovirus exposure and HLA in healthy donors. Vbeta (60) and Jbeta (13) primers were used in the PCR. Generated by immunoSEQ multiplex PCR, the TCRdb table keeps only in-frame clones and is missing some. In the table there are about 110,000 clones, 74% of which are singletons. Sequencing was done on a sample of PBMCs. The receptors were sampled from a man aged 50-60 years in good health and CMV-seropositive.

The table lists this clone with a few counts. This chain links TRBV19 with TRBJ2-5; 9 bases agree with TRBD1. Germline loops: CDR1 LNHDA, CDR2 SQIVND (reference sequence). J gave up 5 bases and V 3 bases, and 4 bases lay outside the gene matches. There are 14 residues in the CDR3. CDR3 in amino acids: CASSMDRGRETQYF. The CDR3 DNA is TGTGCCAGTAGTATGGACAGGGGTAGGGAGACCCAGTACTTC.

The chain has TRBV5-1 and TRBJ2-2; possible D gene TRBD2, 6 bases. CDR1 and CDR2 from the germline V gene are SGHRS and YFSETQ. Trimming took 4 bases from V and 1 from J, leaving 8 bases between them. This CDR3 spans 14 amino acids. As DNA, the CDR3 is TGCGCCAGCAGCGGGGGACTGAACACCGGGGAGCTGTTTTTT. Its translation is CASSGGLNTGELFF.

The CDR3 is CASSPAGASFYGYTF. CDR3 sequence (DNA): TGTGCCAGCAGCCCGGCGGGGGCCTCTTTCTATGGCTACACCTTC. The chain carries TRBV7-3 and TRBJ1-2; a possible D gene is TRBD1 (6 bases). V was pared by 5 bases and J by 4 bases, with 17 bases between. CDR1 and CDR2 from the germline V gene are SGHTA and FQGTGA. This CDR3 spans 15 amino acids.

This chain joins TRBV6-6 and TRBJ2-3; maybe TRBD2 (6 bases). Trimming pared 4 bases from V and 4 bases from J, leaving 15 bases between. The CDR3 length is 15 residues. The germline CDR1 and CDR2 sequences are MNHNY and SVGAGI (reference sequence). In DNA form, the CDR3 reads TGTGCCAGCAGTTTGGCGGGGAAGGGAGCAGATACGCAGTATTTT. Translated, it gives CASSLAGKGADTQYF.

V gene TRBV19 combines with J gene TRBJ1-1; weak D call: TRBD1 (5 bases). The CDR3 is made up of 15 amino acids. The germline gives CDR1 LNHDA, CDR2 SQIVND (reference sequence). The V end lost 6 bases, the J end lost 1 base, and 15 bases lay between the germline ends. For the CDR3, the DNA is TGTGCCAGTAGCCCCTCGGGGGGTCCGAACACTGAAGCTTTCTTT. This translates into CASSPSGGPNTEAFF.

J is TRBJ2-1 and V is TRBV5-1, with D possibly TRBD1 on 5 matching bases. V was pared by 4 bases and J by 5 bases, with 13 bases between. The CDR3 totals 14 residues. From germline, CDR1 is SGHRS and CDR2 YFSETQ. The CDR3 is CASSAQRQNNEQFF. The CDR3 nucleotides are TGCGCCAGCAGCGCACAGAGACAGAACAATGAGCAGTTCTTC. The variable domain in full, with the rest retrieved from reference TRBV5-1 and TRBJ2-1, is KAGVTQTPRYLIKTRGQQVTLSCSPISGHRSVSWYQQTPGQGLQFLFEYFSETQRNKGNFPGRFSGRQFSNSRSEMNVSTLELGDSALYLCASSAQRQNNEQFFGPGTRLTVL.

Comment on this clone: Distinct nucleotide sequences in the sample also encode this CDR3. This chain connects TRBV5-1 to TRBJ1-3, with D tentatively TRBD1 (6 bases). The CDR3 is 15 residues long. The V gene's germline CDR1 is SGHRS and CDR2 YFSETQ. V dropped 5 bases and J dropped 0 bases, with 12 bases sitting between them. The chain's CDR3 is CASRLDRSSGNTIYF. The CDR3 DNA follows: TGCGCCAGCAGACTTGACAGGAGCTCTGGAAACACCATATATTTT.

V gene TRBV23-1 combines with J gene TRBJ1-5; D is uncertain. TRBV23-1 is sorted into the ORF group, with uncertain function. This CDR3 has 17 amino acids. V was shortened by 3 bases and J by 3 bases, with 18 bases between the two germline ends. CDR3 sequence: CASSHPRLRCFNQPQHF. The CDR3 DNA reads as TGCGCCAGCAGTCACCCGAGGCTAAGGTGTTTCAATCAGCCCCAGCATTTT.

This rearrangement joins TRBV10-3 to TRBJ1-1, with D hard to call. This CDR3 region has 11 residues. CDR1 is ENHRY, CDR2 SYGVKD, per germline. Trimming removed 6 bases at V and 5 bases at J, with 7 bases between. The DNA of the CDR3 is TGTGCCATCAGCGACAATACTGAAGCTTTCTTT. Translation: CAISDNTEAFF.

The chain employs TRBV5-1 and TRBJ1-2, with D perhaps matching TRBD1 (5 bases). With 4 bases removed from V and 4 bases from J, the gap between germline ends came to 14 bases. The CDR3 is made up of 14 amino acids. Per germline, CDR1 SGHRS and CDR2 YFSETQ. CDR3 amino acids: CASSRLGGGYGYTF. The CDR3 DNA sequence: TGCGCCAGCAGCCGCCTGGGGGGGGGCTATGGCTACACCTTC.

This chain uses TRBV7-3 with TRBJ1-2; TRBD1 matches at 8 bases. Germline V CDR1 and CDR2: SGHTA, FQGTGA. This CDR3 region has 16 residues. V was pared by 3 bases and J by 0 bases, with 6 bases of the junction left unmatched. The CDR3 here is CASSFWTGRANYGYTF. For the CDR3, the DNA is TGTGCCAGCAGCTTCTGGACAGGGCGAGCTAACTATGGCTACACCTTC.

The rearrangement uses TRBV6-1 and TRBJ2-3; a weak D match, TRBD1 (5 bases). The CDR3 consists of 13 residues. V was cut by 6 bases and J by 4 bases, with 11 bases left in between. Germline V gene data show CDR1 as MNHNS and CDR2 as SASEGT. CDR3 protein: CASSQTEADTQYF. CDR3 bases: TGTGCCAGCAGCCAGACAGAAGCAGATACGCAGTATTTT.

Note on this clone: One end of the junction varies from germline; a read error may be responsible. The genes are TRBV7-9 and TRBJ2-1; D uncertain. The CDR3 is 13 amino acids. From germline, CDR1 is SEHNR and CDR2 FQNEAQ (reference sequence). The CDR3 protein is CASSSGYSSLLVF. For the CDR3, the DNA is TGTGCCAGCAGCTCGGGTTATAGTAGCCTGCTCGTCTTC.

A few counts support this clone. The CDR3 sequence is CASSDGRGYEQYF. CDR3 bases: TGTGCCAGCAGTGACGGCAGGGGATACGAGCAGTACTTC. This chain links TRBV6-1 with TRBJ2-7, with D possibly TRBD1 on 6 matching bases. The CDR3 covers 13 residues. Germline V gene sequence: CDR1 MNHNS, CDR2 SASEGT. Trimming took 3 bases from V and 4 from J, leaving 10 bases between them.

This rearrangement joins TRBV7-8 to TRBJ1-1, with no clear D. The CDR3 is 15 amino acids. Germline V gene sequence: CDR1 SGHVS, CDR2 FQNEAQ. Deletions cut 4 bases from V and 0 bases from J, with 12 bases between. The CDR3 is CASSSPGGLNTEAFF. In nucleotides, the CDR3 is TGTGCCAGCAGCTCCCCGGGAGGTCTGAACACTGAAGCTTTCTTT.

By frequency in the sample, this clone is medium-sized. This sequence joins TRBV2 and TRBJ2-7; D not resolved. The germline V gene has CDR1 SNHLY and CDR2 FYNNEI. The V end was cut by 6 bases, the J end by 4 bases, with 7 bases between. The CDR3 spans 11 residues. CDR3 amino acids: CASSELYEQYF. The CDR3 nucleotides are TGTGCCAGCAGCGAGCTTTACGAGCAGTACTTC.

The CDR3 loop is CASSLSSGRGSYEQYF. In DNA form, the CDR3 reads TGCGCCAGCAGCTTGTCTAGCGGGAGGGGGTCCTACGAGCAGTACTTC. This chain links TRBV5-1 with TRBJ2-7, with TRBD2 matching over 12 bases. Germline-derived CDR1 and CDR2 are SGHRS and YFSETQ. With V trimmed by 1 base and J by 1 base, 3 bases remained unmatched. This CDR3 contains 16 residues.

The chain recombines TRBV2 with TRBJ2-3; 8 bases are shared with TRBD2. The CDR3 has 14 residues. Germline V gene data show CDR1 as SNHLY and CDR2 as FYNNEI. The ends lost 4 bases at V and 5 bases at J; junction bases unmatched: 5. The CDR3 protein is CASSVLAGGDTQYF. DNA for the CDR3: TGTGCCAGCAGTGTTCTTGCGGGGGGAGATACGCAGTATTTT. The full variable domain, with the rest looked up from reference TRBV2 and TRBJ2-3, is EPEVTQTPSHQVTQMGQEVILRCVPISNHLYFYWYRQILGQKVEFLVSFYNNEISEKSEIFDDQFSVERPDGSNFTLKIRSTKLEDSAMYFCASSVLAGGDTQYFGPGTRLTVL.

The rearrangement links TRBV5-1 to TRBJ2-5; 9 nucleotides match TRBD1. The trim removed 3 bases at V and 2 bases at J, leaving 8 bases unmatched. CDR1 SGHRS and CDR2 YFSETQ come from the germline V gene. This CDR3 has 16 amino acids. CDR3: CASSSQTGGPQETQYF. CDR3 nucleotide sequence: TGCGCCAGCAGCTCTCAAACAGGGGGCCCTCAAGAGACCCAGTACTTC.

The J gene is TRBJ2-5, the V gene TRBV5-1; 11 nucleotides agree with TRBD2. Trimming at V came to 4 bases and at J to 2 bases, leaving 4 bases not matched to a gene. This CDR3 has 15 amino acids. Germline lookup yields CDR1 SGHRS and CDR2 YFSETQ. This CDR3 reads CASSPGTSGQETQYF. In DNA form, the CDR3 reads TGCGCCAGCAGCCCTGGGACTAGCGGACAAGAGACCCAGTACTTC.

This sequence joins TRBV28 and TRBJ2-4; 7 nucleotides match TRBD1. There are 15 residues in the CDR3. The ends lost 4 bases at V and 6 bases at J; junction bases unmatched: 9. Germline V gene sequence: CDR1 MDHEN, CDR2 SYDVKM. The CDR3 region has the DNA TGTGCCAGCAGTTCAAATACAGGGGAAGGAAACATTCAGTACTTC. Protein product: CASSSNTGEGNIQYF.